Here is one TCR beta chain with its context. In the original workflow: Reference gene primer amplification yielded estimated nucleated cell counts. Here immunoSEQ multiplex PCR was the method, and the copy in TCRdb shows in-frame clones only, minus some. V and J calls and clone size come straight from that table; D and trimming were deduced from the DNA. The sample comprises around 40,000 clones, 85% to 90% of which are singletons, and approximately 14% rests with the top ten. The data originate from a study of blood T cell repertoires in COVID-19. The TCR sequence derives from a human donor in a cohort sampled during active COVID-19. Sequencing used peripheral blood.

CDR3 sequence reads: CASSTQTGGYEQYF. DNA of the CDR3: TGTGCCAGCAGCACACAAACAGGGGGCTACGAGCAGTACTTC. The V gene is TRBV13, the J gene TRBJ2-7, with 8 bases that match TRBD1. There are 14 residues in the CDR3. Germline V gene data show CDR1 as PRHDT and CDR2 as FYEKMQ (reference sequence). The junction had 6 bases not matched to a gene; V was cut back by 5 bases and J by 3 bases.